This TCR beta chain derives from a study of T cell repertoires in cytomegalovirus infection. Whole-study findings and limits: Of the TCR beta families, the public ones yielded a cumulative frequency that identified carriers of CMV plus the relevant HLA.

This clonotype was observed many times. Its specificity is unknown. In TCRdb, the reads were re-called with MiXCR into one record per CDR3 protein. The sample has over 300,000 distinct CDR3 sequences; more than 8% are singletons. The TCR sequence derives from a human donor in good health (CMV status not recorded). Some clones in this sample may be carry-over from other donors' samples. Input material: PBMCs.

The CDR3 coding sequence is TGCAGCGTGCTCGGGGGGGGCGCCCGGGATACGCAGTATTTT. Translation: CSVLGGGARDTQYF. This chain connects TRBV29-1 to TRBJ2-3; TRBD2 agrees at 8 bases. The length of the CDR3 is 14 residues. Germline CDR1 SQVTM, CDR2 ANQGSEA. Losses at the gene ends were 6 bases for V and 6 bases for J; bases not matched to a gene: 11.